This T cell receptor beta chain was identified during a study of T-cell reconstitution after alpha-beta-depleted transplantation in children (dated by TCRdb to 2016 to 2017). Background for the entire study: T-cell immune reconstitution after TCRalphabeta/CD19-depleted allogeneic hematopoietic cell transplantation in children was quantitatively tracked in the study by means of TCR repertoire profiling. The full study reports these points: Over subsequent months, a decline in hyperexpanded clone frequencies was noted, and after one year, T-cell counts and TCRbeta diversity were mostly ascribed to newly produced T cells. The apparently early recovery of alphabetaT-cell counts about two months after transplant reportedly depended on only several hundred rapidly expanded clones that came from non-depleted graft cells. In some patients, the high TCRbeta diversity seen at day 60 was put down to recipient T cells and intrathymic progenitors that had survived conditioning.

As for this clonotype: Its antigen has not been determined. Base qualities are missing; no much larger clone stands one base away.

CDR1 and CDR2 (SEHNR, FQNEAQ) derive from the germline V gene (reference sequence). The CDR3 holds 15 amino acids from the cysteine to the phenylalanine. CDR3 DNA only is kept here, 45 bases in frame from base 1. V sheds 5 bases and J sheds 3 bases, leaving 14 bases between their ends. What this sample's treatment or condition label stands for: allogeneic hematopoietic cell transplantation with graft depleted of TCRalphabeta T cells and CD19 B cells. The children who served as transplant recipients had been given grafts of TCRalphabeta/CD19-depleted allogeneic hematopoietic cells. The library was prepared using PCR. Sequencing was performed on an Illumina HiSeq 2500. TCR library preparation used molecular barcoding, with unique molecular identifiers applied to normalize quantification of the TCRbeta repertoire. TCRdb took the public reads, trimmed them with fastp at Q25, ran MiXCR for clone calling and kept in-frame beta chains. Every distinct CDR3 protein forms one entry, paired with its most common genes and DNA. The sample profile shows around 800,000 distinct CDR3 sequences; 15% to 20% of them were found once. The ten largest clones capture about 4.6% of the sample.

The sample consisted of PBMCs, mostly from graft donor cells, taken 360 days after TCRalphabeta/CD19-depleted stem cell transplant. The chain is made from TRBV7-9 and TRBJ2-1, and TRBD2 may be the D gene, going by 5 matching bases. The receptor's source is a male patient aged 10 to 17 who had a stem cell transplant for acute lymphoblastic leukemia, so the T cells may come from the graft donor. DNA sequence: TGTGCCAGCAGCGCCAAGCGGACGCGCTACAATGAGCAGTTCTTC. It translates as CASSAKRTRYNEQFF.